This T cell receptor (beta chain) was retrieved from a study of T cell clonotyping in hematopoietic cell transplantation. Across the study: Recipient samples before transplant were obtained post-cytoreduction. Study-level points and caveats: No sorting was done, leaving CD4 and CD8 contributions mixed. After transplant, recipient diversity fell while pathologically expanded clonotypes grew through day 180.

V gave up 6 bases and J gave up 0 bases; unmatched junction bases: 13. CDR1 is MGHDK and CDR2 is SYGVNS in the germline V gene. This CDR3 has 17 amino acids. With regard to this clone: Antigen specificity is unknown.

As to time point: recipient sample about 28 days before transplant, after cytoreduction. Using immunoSEQ multiplex PCR, the repertoire was profiled, and TCRdb retains in-frame clones only, with some absent. The sample lists approximately 5,100 clones, about 34% occurring once. The sequencing used peripheral blood mononuclear cells, collected before stem cell transplant. The chain has TRBV25-1 and TRBJ2-7; 8 bases line up with TRBD1. This TCR was recovered from a man aged 45 to 65 with myelofibrosis. Some clones in this sample may be carry-over from other donors' samples. The DNA for the CDR3 is TGTGCCAGCAGCGAAGCAACCGGACAGGGAGGCTCCTACGAGCAGTACTTC. It specifies CASSEATGQGGSYEQYF.